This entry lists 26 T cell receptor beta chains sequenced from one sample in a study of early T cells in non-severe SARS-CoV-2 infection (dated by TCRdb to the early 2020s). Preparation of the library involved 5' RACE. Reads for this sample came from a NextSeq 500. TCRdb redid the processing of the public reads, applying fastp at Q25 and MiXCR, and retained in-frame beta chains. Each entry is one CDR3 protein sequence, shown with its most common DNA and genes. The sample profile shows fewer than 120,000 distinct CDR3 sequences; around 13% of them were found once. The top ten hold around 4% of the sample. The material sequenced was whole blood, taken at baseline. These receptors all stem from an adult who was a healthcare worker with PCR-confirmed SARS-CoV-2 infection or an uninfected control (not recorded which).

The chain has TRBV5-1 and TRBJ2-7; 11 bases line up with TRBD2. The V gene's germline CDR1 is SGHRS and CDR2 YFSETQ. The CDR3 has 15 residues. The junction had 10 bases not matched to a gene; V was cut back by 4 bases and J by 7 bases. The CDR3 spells CASSRTTSGAGEQYF. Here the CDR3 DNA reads TGCGCCAGCAGCCGCACGACTAGCGGGGCGGGGGAGCAGTACTTC.

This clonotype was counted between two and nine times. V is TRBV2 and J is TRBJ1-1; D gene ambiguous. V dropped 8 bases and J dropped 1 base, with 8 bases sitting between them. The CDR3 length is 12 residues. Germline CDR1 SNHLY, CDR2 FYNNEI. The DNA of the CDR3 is TGTGCCAGCGGGGTAGGGAACACTGAAGCTTTCTTT. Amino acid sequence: CASGVGNTEAFF. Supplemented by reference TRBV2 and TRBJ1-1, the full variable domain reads EPEVTQTPSHQVTQMGQEVILRCVPISNHLYFYWYRQILGQKVEFLVSFYNNEISEKSEIFDDQFSVERPDGSNFTLKIRSTKLEDSAMYFCASGVGNTEAFFGQGTRLTVV.

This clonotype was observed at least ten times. For the CDR3, the DNA is TGTGCCAGCAGCTCGGGAGAAAAACTGTTTTTT. The encoded protein is CASSSGEKLFF. The gene calls are TRBV14 and TRBJ1-4; D ambiguous. Trimming shortened V by 5 bases and J by 8 bases, and 6 bases separated the two germline ends. Germline assignment: CDR1 SGHDN and CDR2 FVKESK. The CDR3 covers 11 residues.

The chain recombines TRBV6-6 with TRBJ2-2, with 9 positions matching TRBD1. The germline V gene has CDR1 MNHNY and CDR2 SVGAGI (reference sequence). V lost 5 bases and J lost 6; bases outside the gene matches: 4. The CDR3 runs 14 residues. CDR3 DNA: TGTGCCAGCAGTCCGGGACAGGGTCCCGGGGAGCTGTTTTTT. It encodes CASSPGQGPGELFF.

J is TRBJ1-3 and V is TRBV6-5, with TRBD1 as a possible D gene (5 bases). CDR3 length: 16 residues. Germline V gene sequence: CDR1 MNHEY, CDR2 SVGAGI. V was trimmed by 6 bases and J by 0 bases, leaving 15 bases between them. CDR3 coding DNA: TGTGCCAGCAGAAGACTTGGGACGGGCTCTGGAAACACCATATATTTT. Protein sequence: CASRRLGTGSGNTIYF.

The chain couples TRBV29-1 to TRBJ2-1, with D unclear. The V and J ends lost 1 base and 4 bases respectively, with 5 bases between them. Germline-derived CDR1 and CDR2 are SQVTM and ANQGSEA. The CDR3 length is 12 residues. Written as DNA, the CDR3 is TGCAGCGTTGAAGTCAGATACAATGAGCAGTTCTTC. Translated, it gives CSVEVRYNEQFF.

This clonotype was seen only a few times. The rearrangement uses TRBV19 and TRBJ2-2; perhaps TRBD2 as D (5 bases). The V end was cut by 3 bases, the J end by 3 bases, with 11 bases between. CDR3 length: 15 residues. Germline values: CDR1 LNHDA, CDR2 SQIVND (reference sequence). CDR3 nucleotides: TGTGCCAGTAGTATGGTCTGGGGAGACACCGGGGAGCTGTTTTTT. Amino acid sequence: CASSMVWGDTGELFF. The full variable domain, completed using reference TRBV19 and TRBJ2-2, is DGGITQSPKYLFRKEGQNVTLSCEQNLNHDAMYWYRQDPGQGLRLIYYSQIVNDFQKGDIAEGYSVSREKKESFPLTVTSAQKNPTAFYLCASSMVWGDTGELFFGEGSRLTVL.

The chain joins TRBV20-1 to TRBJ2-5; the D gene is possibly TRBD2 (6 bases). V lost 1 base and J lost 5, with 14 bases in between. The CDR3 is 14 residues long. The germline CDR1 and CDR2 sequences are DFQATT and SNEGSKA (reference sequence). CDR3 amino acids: CSARGLAGSETQYF. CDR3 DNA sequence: TGCAGTGCTAGAGGACTCGCGGGGTCGGAGACCCAGTACTTC.

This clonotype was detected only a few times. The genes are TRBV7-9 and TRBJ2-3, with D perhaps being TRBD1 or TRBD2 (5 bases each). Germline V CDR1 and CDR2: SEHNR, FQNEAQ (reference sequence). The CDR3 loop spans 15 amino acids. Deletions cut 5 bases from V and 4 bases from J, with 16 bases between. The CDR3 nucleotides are TGTGCCAGCAGCCTGGGACCCCGGAGCGCAGATACGCAGTATTTT. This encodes CASSLGPRSADTQYF.

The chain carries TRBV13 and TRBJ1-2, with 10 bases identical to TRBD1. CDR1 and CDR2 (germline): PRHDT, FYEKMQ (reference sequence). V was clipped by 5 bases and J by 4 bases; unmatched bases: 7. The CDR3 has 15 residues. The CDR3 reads CASSQGQGDTYGYTF. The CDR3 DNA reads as TGTGCCAGCAGCCAAGGACAGGGGGATACCTATGGCTACACCTTC.

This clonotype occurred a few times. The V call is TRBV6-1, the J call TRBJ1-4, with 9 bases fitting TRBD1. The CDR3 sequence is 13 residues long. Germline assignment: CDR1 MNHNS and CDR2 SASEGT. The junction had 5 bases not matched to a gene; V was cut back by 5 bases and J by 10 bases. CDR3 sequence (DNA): TGTGCCAGCAGTAGTACAGGGGGCGGAAAACTGTTTTTT. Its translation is CASSSTGGGKLFF.

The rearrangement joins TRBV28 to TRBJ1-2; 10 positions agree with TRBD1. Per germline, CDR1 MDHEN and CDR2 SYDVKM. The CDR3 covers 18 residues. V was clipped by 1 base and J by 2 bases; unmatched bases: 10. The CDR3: CASSLLRGRQGANYGYTF. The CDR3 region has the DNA TGTGCCAGCAGTTTATTGAGAGGGCGACAGGGGGCCAACTATGGCTACACCTTC.

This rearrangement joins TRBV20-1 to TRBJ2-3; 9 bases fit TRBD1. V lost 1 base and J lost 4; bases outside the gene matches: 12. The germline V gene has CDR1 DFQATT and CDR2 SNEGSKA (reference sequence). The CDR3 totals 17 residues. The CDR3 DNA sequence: TGCAGTGCTAGAGTAGGCTCGGGACAGGGAAAAGCAGATACGCAGTATTTT. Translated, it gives CSARVGSGQGKADTQYF.

The CDR3 reads CASSFGTPNTGELFF. The CDR3 DNA is TGTGCCAGCAGTTTTGGGACACCGAACACCGGGGAGCTGTTTTTT. V and J are TRBV12-3 or TRBV12-4 and TRBJ2-2, with a weak D call TRBD1 (6 bases). The CDR3 consists of 15 residues. Trimming shortened V by 3 bases and J by 0 bases, and 8 bases separated the two germline ends.

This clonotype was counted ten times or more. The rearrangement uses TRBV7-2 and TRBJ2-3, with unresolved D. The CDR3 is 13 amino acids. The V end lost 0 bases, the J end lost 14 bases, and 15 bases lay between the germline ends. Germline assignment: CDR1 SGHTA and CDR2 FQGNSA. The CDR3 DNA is TGTGCCAGCAGCTTAGCGCGGTCTAACCCAGGGTATTTT. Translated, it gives CASSLARSNPGYF.

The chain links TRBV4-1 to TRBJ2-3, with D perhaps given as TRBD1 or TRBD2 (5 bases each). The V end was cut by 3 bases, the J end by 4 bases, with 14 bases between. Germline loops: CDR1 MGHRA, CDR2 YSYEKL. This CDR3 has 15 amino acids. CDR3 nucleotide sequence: TGCGCCAGCAGCCACCTGGATAGGGACGCAGATACGCAGTATTTT. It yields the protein CASSHLDRDADTQYF.

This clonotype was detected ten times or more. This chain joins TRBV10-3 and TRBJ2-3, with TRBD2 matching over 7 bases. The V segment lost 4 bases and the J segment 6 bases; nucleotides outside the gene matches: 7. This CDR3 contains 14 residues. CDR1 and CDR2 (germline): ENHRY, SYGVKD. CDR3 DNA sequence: TGTGCCATCAGTGGAACTAGCGACGCGGATACGCAGTATTTT. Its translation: CAISGTSDADTQYF.

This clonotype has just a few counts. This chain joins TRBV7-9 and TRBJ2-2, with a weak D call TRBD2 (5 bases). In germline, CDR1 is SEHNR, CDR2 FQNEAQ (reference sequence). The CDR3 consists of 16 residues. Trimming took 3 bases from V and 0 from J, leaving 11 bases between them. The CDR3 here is CASSFGNRANTGELFF. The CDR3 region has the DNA TGTGCCAGCAGCTTCGGGAACAGAGCGAACACCGGGGAGCTGTTTTTT. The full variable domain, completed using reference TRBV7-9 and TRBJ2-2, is DTGVSQNPRHKITKRGQNVTFRCDPISEHNRLYWYRQTLGQGPEFLTYFQNEAQLEKSRLLSDRFSAERPKGSFSTLEIQRTEQGDSAMYLCASSFGNRANTGELFFGEGSRLTVL.

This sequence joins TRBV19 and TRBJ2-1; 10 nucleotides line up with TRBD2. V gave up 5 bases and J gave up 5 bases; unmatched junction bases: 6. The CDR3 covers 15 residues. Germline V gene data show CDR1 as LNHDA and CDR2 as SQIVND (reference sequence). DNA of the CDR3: TGTGCCAGTAGTGTGGCTAGCGGGAGCCACAATGAGCAGTTCTTC. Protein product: CASSVASGSHNEQFF.

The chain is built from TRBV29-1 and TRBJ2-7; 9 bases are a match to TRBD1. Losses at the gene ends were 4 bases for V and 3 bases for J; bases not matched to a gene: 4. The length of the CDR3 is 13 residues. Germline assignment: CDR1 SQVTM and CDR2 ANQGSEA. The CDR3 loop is CSVVWDRDYEQYF. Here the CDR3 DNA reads TGCAGCGTTGTTTGGGACAGGGACTACGAGCAGTACTTC.

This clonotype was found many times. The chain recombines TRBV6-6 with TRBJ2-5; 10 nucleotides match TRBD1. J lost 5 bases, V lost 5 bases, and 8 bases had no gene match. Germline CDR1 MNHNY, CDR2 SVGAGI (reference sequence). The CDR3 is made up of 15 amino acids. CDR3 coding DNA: TGTGCCAGCAGTCTTCGGGACAGGGGTCGGGAGACCCAGTACTTC. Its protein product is CASSLRDRGRETQYF.

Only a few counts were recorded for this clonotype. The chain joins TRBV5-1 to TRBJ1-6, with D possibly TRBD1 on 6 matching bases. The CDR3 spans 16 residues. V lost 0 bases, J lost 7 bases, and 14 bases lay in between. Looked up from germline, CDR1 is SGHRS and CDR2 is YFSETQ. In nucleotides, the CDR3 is TGCGCCAGCAGCTTGGGTGCAGGGGATCTGAATTCACCCCTCCACTTT. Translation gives CASSLGAGDLNSPLHF.

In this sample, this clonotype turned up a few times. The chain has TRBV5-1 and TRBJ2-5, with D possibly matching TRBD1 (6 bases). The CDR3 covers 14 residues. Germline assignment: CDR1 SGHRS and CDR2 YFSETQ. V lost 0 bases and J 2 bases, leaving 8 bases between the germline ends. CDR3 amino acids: CASSLATGQETQYF. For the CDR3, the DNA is TGCGCCAGCAGCTTGGCAACAGGGCAAGAGACCCAGTACTTC.

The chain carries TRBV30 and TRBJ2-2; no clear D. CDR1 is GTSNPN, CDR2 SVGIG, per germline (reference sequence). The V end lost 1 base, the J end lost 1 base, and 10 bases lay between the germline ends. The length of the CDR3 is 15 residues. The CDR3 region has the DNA TGTGCCTGGAGTGGTGCGAACCAGAACACCGGGGAGCTGTTTTTT. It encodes CAWSGANQNTGELFF.

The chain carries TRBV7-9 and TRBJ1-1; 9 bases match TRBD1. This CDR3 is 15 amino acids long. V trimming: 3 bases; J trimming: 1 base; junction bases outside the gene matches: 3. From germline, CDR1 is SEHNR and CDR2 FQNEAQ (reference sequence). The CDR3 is CASSFRTGENTEAFF. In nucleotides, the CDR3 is TGTGCCAGCAGCTTCCGGACAGGGGAGAACACTGAAGCTTTCTTT.

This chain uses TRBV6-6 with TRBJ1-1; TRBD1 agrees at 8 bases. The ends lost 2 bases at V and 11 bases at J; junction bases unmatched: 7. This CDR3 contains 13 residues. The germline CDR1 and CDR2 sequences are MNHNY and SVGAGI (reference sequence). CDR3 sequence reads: CASSYEGTGMAFF. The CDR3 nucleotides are TGTGCCAGCAGTTACGAGGGGACAGGAATGGCTTTCTTT.